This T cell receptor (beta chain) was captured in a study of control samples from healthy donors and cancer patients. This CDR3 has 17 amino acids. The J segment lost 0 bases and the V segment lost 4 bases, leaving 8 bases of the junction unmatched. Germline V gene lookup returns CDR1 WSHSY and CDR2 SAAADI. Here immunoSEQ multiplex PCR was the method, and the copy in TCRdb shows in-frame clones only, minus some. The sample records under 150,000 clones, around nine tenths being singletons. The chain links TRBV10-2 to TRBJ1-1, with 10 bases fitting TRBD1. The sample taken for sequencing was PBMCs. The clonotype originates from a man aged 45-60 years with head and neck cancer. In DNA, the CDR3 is TGCGCCAGCAGTGTTGCCGGGACAGGGGCCATGAACACTGAAGCTTTCTTT. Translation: CASSVAGTGAMNTEAFF.